This record looks at one T cell receptor beta chain sequence and its context. Its matching antigen is unknown. The data derive from a study of T cells in Graves' hyperthyroidism and ophthalmopathy. The study, taken as a whole, reports: Among clonotypes expanded in thyroid above 0.001, most were also found in blood.

CDR3 length: 15 residues. V shed 3 bases and J shed 0 bases, with 11 bases lying between them. TCR beta CDR3 regions were amplified from RNA. When the TCR CDR3 underwent first-round RT-PCR, the HTBI primer set was used. TCRdb used MiXCR to reprocess the multiplex PCR reads, holding one entry per CDR3 protein. The table shows over 150,000 distinct CDR3 sequences, with about a sixth occurring only once. Stability of Graves' hyperthyroidism was defined as absent ophthalmopathy progression within 18 months. Not enrolled were patients with uncontrolled infection, other autoimmune disease, pregnancy or lactation. Every diagnosis used clinical symptoms, serum thyroxine and TRAb, thyroid ultrasound and orbital computed tomography.

J is TRBJ1-1 and V is TRBV12-3 or TRBV12-4; D is uncertain. Sequencing was carried out using blood. This TCR was sampled from a woman between 50 and 59 years old with Graves' hyperthyroidism. CDR3 loop: CASSLNGRMNTEAFF. The CDR3 DNA follows: TGTGCCAGCAGTTTGAACGGACGTATGAACACTGAAGCTTTCTTT.